This T cell receptor (delta chain) emerged from a study of gamma-delta T cells after stem cell transplantation. This clone has more than one count but fewer than ten. The protein TCRdb lists belongs to a much larger clone and differs from this DNA's translation at residue 15, which points to a read error; the protein shown is made from the DNA. TCRdb re-identified clones in the RT-PCR reads via CATT. The repertoire holds some 1,100 delta-chain clones, with 15% to 20% as singletons. The length of the CDR3 is 19 residues. The germline CDR1 and CDR2 sequences are GEAIGNYY and EKD. This chain connects TRDV2 to TRDJ1; the match to TRDD3 covers 9 bases. The clonotype originates from a human donor. It is not recorded whose cells these are; they may come from a transplant donor. Sample: gamma-delta T cells. The CDR3 loop reads CACEILTRRGYEDTEKLIF. Written as DNA, the CDR3 is TGTGCCTGTGAGATTCTTACGAGGAGGGGATACGAGGACACCGAGAAACTCATCTTT.